The sequence of this T cell receptor beta chain was determined in a study of blood T cells in healthy people across ages. Using a J-beta primer mix together with a sample-barcoded 5' primer, a second PCR was run for roughly 6 to 11 cycles. All samples yielded 3 million or more CDR3-containing paired-end reads. MiXCR, applied by TCRdb to the 5' RACE reads, yields one record per CDR3 protein. The sample gives some 900,000 distinct CDR3 sequences, under 50% of which show up once; roughly 13% is in the top ten. Study-wide findings and caveats: It was the long-lived donors that had more naive CD4+ cells and higher diversity than aged donors. Strongly correlated with naive T cell percentage was TCR beta diversity.

V lost 5 bases and J 9 bases, leaving 10 bases between the germline ends. Per the germline V gene, CDR1 is KGHDR and CDR2 is SFDVKD. The CDR3 length is 12 residues. This clonotype was detected a few times. The antigen is undetermined. Sequenced sample: blood. This receptor was taken from a man in his thirties or forties in good health. The rearrangement joins TRBV24-1 to TRBJ2-1; D is ambiguous. CDR3 in amino acids: CATSVRTGEQFF. DNA for the CDR3: TGTGCCACCAGTGTCCGGACGGGTGAGCAGTTCTTC.